The 30 T cell receptor beta chains presented below share a single source sample, sequenced in a study of T-cell reconstitution after alpha-beta-depleted transplantation in children. Preparation of the TCRbeta library involved a method that used unique molecular identifiers. TCRdb called the PCR reads again in MiXCR, with one record for every CDR3 protein. The sample carries hundreds of thousands of distinct CDR3 sequences, 16% recorded once. The material was PBMCs, mostly from graft donor cells, obtained 360 days after TCRalphabeta/CD19-depleted stem cell transplant. These TCRs come from a boy in the first two years of life who had a stem cell transplant for Wiskott-Aldrich syndrome, so the T cells may come from the graft donor.

The sample holds a few counts of this clonotype. V gene TRBV3-1 combines with J gene TRBJ2-7; 8 nucleotides align to TRBD2. Germline lookup yields CDR1 LGHDT and CDR2 YNNKEL (reference sequence). Trimming took 4 bases from V and 5 from J; bases not matched to a gene: 7. CDR3 length equals 14 residues. As DNA, the CDR3 is TGTGCCAGCAGCCCCCGGGGGGGCAGGAACGAGCAGTACTTC. It encodes CASSPRGGRNEQYF.

The gene calls are TRBV12-3 or TRBV12-4 and TRBJ2-5; 12 nucleotides line up with TRBD1. Trimming removed 5 bases from V and 0 bases from J; junction bases left unmatched: 7. CDR3 size: 17 residues. The CDR3 reads CASSLSRDRGHQETQYF. The CDR3 DNA follows: TGTGCCAGCAGTCTGTCCCGGGACAGGGGGCACCAAGAGACCCAGTACTTC.

This clonotype was picked up a small number of times. The chain is built from TRBV7-9 and TRBJ2-4, with TRBD1 identical over 9 bases. There are 16 residues in the CDR3. Germline lookup yields CDR1 SEHNR and CDR2 FQNEAQ (reference sequence). Germline trimming cut 3 bases from V and 6 bases from J; bases unmatched to any gene: 9. As DNA, the CDR3 is TGTGCCAGCAGCTTCGGTGGACAGGGGAAACGAAACATTCAGTACTTC. This sequence encodes CASSFGGQGKRNIQYF.

A few counts support this clonotype. This chain joins TRBV10-3 and TRBJ2-3, with unresolved D. The CDR3 length is 14 residues. Germline assignment: CDR1 ENHRY and CDR2 SYGVKD. V dropped 2 bases and J dropped 10 bases, with 16 bases sitting between them. The CDR3 nucleotides are TGTGCCATCAGTGAGCTTGGACCTCCGAATGCGCAGTATTTT. It yields the protein CAISELGPPNAQYF.

This clonotype was observed at least ten times. The V and J genes are TRBV6-5 and TRBJ2-3; 7 nucleotides match TRBD2. The V segment lost 0 bases and the J segment 3 bases; nucleotides outside the gene matches: 6. CDR1 and CDR2 from the germline V gene are MNHEY and SVGAGI. The CDR3 consists of 16 residues. The CDR3: CASSYSIAGFTDTQYF. Here the CDR3 DNA reads TGTGCCAGCAGTTACTCGATAGCGGGCTTTACAGATACGCAGTATTTT.

This clonotype was picked up a small number of times. The rearrangement joins TRBV10-3 to TRBJ2-5; D not resolved. The CDR3 has 14 residues. The V end lost 5 bases, the J end lost 2 bases, and 12 bases lay between the germline ends. Germline CDR1 reads ENHRY; CDR2 reads SYGVKD. DNA for the CDR3: TGTGCCATCAGTTTAAGGGTTGAACAAGAGACCCAGTACTTC. Its protein product is CAISLRVEQETQYF.

The chain carries TRBV29-1 and TRBJ1-1; D is uncertain. This CDR3 comprises 10 residues. Germline V CDR1 and CDR2: SQVTM, ANQGSEA. V was shortened by 6 bases and J by 4 bases, with 6 bases between the two germline ends. CDR3 loop: CSVSGTEAFF. The CDR3 coding sequence is TGCAGCGTGAGTGGCACTGAAGCTTTCTTT.

This clonotype was detected only a few times. The genes are TRBV10-3 and TRBJ2-2, with D uncertain. Deletions cut 4 bases from V and 0 bases from J, with 9 bases between. Germline-derived CDR1 and CDR2 are ENHRY and SYGVKD. This CDR3 contains 15 residues. The CDR3 protein is CAISGQAANTGELFF. The DNA for the CDR3 is TGTGCCATCAGTGGCCAGGCGGCGAACACCGGGGAGCTGTTTTTT.

The rearrangement links TRBV12-3 or TRBV12-4 to TRBJ2-5, with a possible D match to TRBD2 (6 bases). Trimming stripped 5 bases from V and 2 bases from J, with 15 bases between. The CDR3 extends over 15 amino acids. The CDR3 loop is CASSHRDLRQETQYF. CDR3 sequence (DNA): TGTGCCAGCAGTCACCGGGACTTAAGACAAGAGACCCAGTACTTC.

This clonotype was counted a few times. This chain links TRBV27 with TRBJ2-5; D is possibly TRBD1 or TRBD2 (6 bases each). V lost 8 bases to trimming and J lost 4 bases, with 17 bases between them. The CDR3 has 14 residues. Germline V gives CDR1 MNHEY, CDR2 SMNVEV (reference sequence). CDR3 DNA sequence: TGTGCCAGCCAAACATGGGGGGCTGGAGAGACCCAGTACTTC. It translates to CASQTWGAGETQYF.

This clonotype was seen a few times. The chain couples TRBV12-3 or TRBV12-4 to TRBJ2-1; D perhaps matches TRBD2 (5 bases). The CDR3 sequence is 17 residues long. V gave up 3 bases and J gave up 8 bases, with 23 bases separating them. As DNA, the CDR3 is TGTGCCAGCAGTTTGGGCCGGAGGAGCTCACAGAGCGATGAGCAGTTCTTC. Protein product: CASSLGRRSSQSDEQFF.

This clonotype was seen more than once but under ten times. V gene TRBV4-1 combines with J gene TRBJ2-4, with D possibly matching TRBD1 (5 bases). CDR1 is MGHRA and CDR2 is YSYEKL in the germline V gene. This CDR3 spans 16 amino acids. V gave up 0 bases and J gave up 0 bases, with 9 bases separating them. The CDR3 coding sequence is TGCGCCAGCAGCCAAGAGAAGGGGTTAGCCAAAAACATTCAGTACTTC. Amino acid sequence: CASSQEKGLAKNIQYF.

The chain carries TRBV5-1 and TRBJ2-7; D might be TRBD2 (6 bases). The CDR3 runs to 15 residues. V dropped 5 bases and J dropped 0 bases, with 15 bases sitting between them. Germline V gene sequence: CDR1 SGHRS, CDR2 YFSETQ. The CDR3 DNA follows: TGCGCCAGCAGAAGCTTTCGGGGGAACTCCTACGAGCAGTACTTC. This gives the protein CASRSFRGNSYEQYF.

In this sample, this clonotype turned up a few times. The rearrangement joins TRBV5-6 to TRBJ1-4; D possibly corresponds to TRBD1 (6 bases). The CDR3 contains 15 residues. The germline V and J ends were trimmed by 1 base and 4 bases, with 11 bases remaining between them. Germline V gene sequence: CDR1 SGHDT, CDR2 YYEEEE. The CDR3 region is CASSLRGALNEKLFF. CDR3 nucleotides: TGTGCCAGCAGCTTGCGGGGGGCGCTTAATGAAAAACTGTTTTTT.

This clonotype was picked up a small number of times. The chain links TRBV5-1 to TRBJ2-1, with 7 nucleotides matching TRBD1. The CDR3 is 16 residues long. V lost 4 bases, J lost 7 bases, and 14 bases stayed unmatched. The V gene's germline CDR1 is SGHRS and CDR2 YFSETQ. The CDR3 nucleotides are TGCGCCAGCAGCCTCGCCGGGACAGCCGTTAGGAATGAGCAGTTCTTC. Residues: CASSLAGTAVRNEQFF.

The sample holds many counts of this clonotype. The J gene is TRBJ2-7, the V gene TRBV11-2, with 9 bases identical to TRBD1. The CDR3 covers 16 residues. J gave up 3 bases and V 4 bases, and 10 bases lay outside the gene matches. The V gene's germline CDR1 is SGHAT and CDR2 FQNNGV. CDR3 DNA: TGTGCCAGCAGCTACCTTTGGACAGGGGCCCTCTACGAGCAGTACTTC. Protein sequence: CASSYLWTGALYEQYF.

This clonotype was found a few times. V gene TRBV14 combines with J gene TRBJ2-7; D remains ambiguous. This CDR3 is 16 amino acids long. The germline V gene has CDR1 SGHDN and CDR2 FVKESK. V shed 1 base and J shed 3 bases, with 16 bases lying between them. CDR3 region: CASSQGYPASFYEQYF. CDR3 sequence (DNA): TGTGCCAGCAGCCAAGGGTACCCAGCAAGTTTCTACGAGCAGTACTTC.

In this sample, this clonotype turned up once. The J gene is TRBJ2-5, the V gene TRBV11-2; 10 nucleotides match TRBD1. V lost 5 bases to trimming and J lost 2 bases; unmatched junction nucleotides: 2. This CDR3 is built from 14 residues. The germline gives CDR1 SGHAT, CDR2 FQNNGV. CDR3 nucleotide sequence: TGTGCCAGCAGCCAGGACAGGGGGCAAGAGACCCAGTACTTC. This gives the protein CASSQDRGQETQYF.

V usage is TRBV24-1 and J usage is TRBJ2-1, with TRBD2 matching over 9 bases. This CDR3 has 16 amino acids. CDR1 and CDR2 (germline): KGHDR, SFDVKD. The J segment lost 0 bases and the V segment lost 5 bases, leaving 4 bases of the junction unmatched. The CDR3 DNA is TGTGCCACCAGTGTCCTTAGCGGGAGCTCCTACAATGAGCAGTTCTTC. Its translation is CATSVLSGSSYNEQFF.

This sequence joins TRBV6-1 and TRBJ2-2; tentatively, D is TRBD2 (6 bases). This CDR3 has 16 amino acids. V dropped 7 bases and J dropped 4 bases, with 19 bases sitting between them. Looked up from germline, CDR1 is MNHNS and CDR2 is SASEGT. For the CDR3, the DNA is TGTGCCAGCACCCCTCTCACTGATAGCGGCACCGGGGAGCTGTTTTTT. Its translation is CASTPLTDSGTGELFF.

The V and J genes are TRBV5-1 and TRBJ2-5; D gene unclear. The CDR3 is 12 amino acids. Germline values: CDR1 SGHRS, CDR2 YFSETQ. Trimming stripped 5 bases from V and 2 bases from J, with 7 bases between. CDR3 bases: TGCGCCAGCAGTAAGGCTCAAGAGACCCAGTACTTC. This codes for CASSKAQETQYF. Full variable domain (remainder filled in from reference TRBV5-1 and TRBJ2-5): KAGVTQTPRYLIKTRGQQVTLSCSPISGHRSVSWYQQTPGQGLQFLFEYFSETQRNKGNFPGRFSGRQFSNSRSEMNVSTLELGDSALYLCASSKAQETQYFGPGTRLLVL.

The CDR3 reads CASSLKGGQLFF. CDR3 nucleotides: TGTGCCAGCAGCTTAAAAGGGGGTCAACTGTTTTTT. V gene TRBV7-2 combines with J gene TRBJ1-4; a possible D gene is TRBD1 (6 bases). Looked up from germline, CDR1 is SGHTA and CDR2 is FQGNSA. V was shortened by 2 bases and J by 12 bases, with 10 bases between the two germline ends. This CDR3 has 12 amino acids.

The chain carries TRBV28 and TRBJ2-7, with D perhaps matching TRBD1 (6 bases). Germline-derived CDR1 and CDR2 are MDHEN and SYDVKM. V lost 5 bases and J 5 bases, leaving 19 bases between the germline ends. The CDR3 loop spans 15 amino acids. The CDR3 is CASSTPGQGRHEQYF. The CDR3 DNA is TGTGCCAGCAGTACCCCGGGCCAGGGGCGGCACGAGCAGTACTTC. The full variable domain, in which reference TRBV28 and TRBJ2-7 provide the parts outside the CDR3, is DVKVTQSSRYLVKRTGEKVFLECVQDMDHENMFWYRQDPGLGLRLIYFSYDVKMKEKGDIPEGYSVSREKKERFSLILESASTNQTSMYLCASSTPGQGRHEQYFGPGTRLTVT.

V and J are TRBV7-8 and TRBJ2-5; the D gene is possibly TRBD2 (6 bases). V was shortened by 0 bases and J by 4 bases, with 12 bases between the two germline ends. Germline assignment: CDR1 SGHVS and CDR2 FQNEAQ. CDR3 length: 15 amino acids. CDR3 DNA sequence: TGTGCCAGCAGCTTAGCGGCCACCGGGAGAGAGACCCAGTACTTC. This gives the protein CASSLAATGRETQYF.

For this clonotype: This may be a read error: a much more frequent sequence differs by one nucleotide. The chain uses TRBV3-1 and TRBJ2-7, with D possibly being TRBD1 (6 bases). CDR1 and CDR2 from the germline V gene are LGHDT and YNNKEL (reference sequence). The CDR3 covers 16 residues. The germline V and J ends were trimmed by 0 bases and 1 base, with 13 bases remaining between them. CDR3 residues: CASSQEGQGWSYEQYF. DNA of the CDR3: TGTGCCAGCAGCCAAGAAGGGCAGGGGTGGTCCTACGAGCAGTACTTC.

This clonotype was recorded many times. The chain recombines TRBV7-2 with TRBJ2-3; D uncertain. CDR3 length: 13 residues. From germline, CDR1 is SGHTA and CDR2 FQGNSA. Deletions cut 5 bases from V and 1 base from J, with 7 bases between. This CDR3 is CASSLLRTDTQYF. As DNA, the CDR3 is TGTGCCAGCAGCCTTCTCCGCACAGATACGCAGTATTTT.

As regards this clonotype: This could be a read error, since a much larger clone is one nucleotide away. The chain is built from TRBV5-6 and TRBJ2-4; D call uncertain. Per germline, CDR1 SGHDT and CDR2 YYEEEE. Deletions cut 1 base from V and 8 bases from J, with 4 bases between. The CDR3 consists of 11 residues. The DNA for the CDR3 is TGTGCCAGCAGCTTGATGGACATTCAGTACTTC. Protein product: CASSLMDIQYF.

V and J are TRBV7-9 and TRBJ1-2; 10 bases match TRBD1. Germline V gene sequence: CDR1 SEHNR, CDR2 FQNEAQ (reference sequence). The V and J ends lost 5 bases and 4 bases, in that order; junction bases with no gene match: 4. The CDR3 sequence is 14 residues long. In nucleotides, the CDR3 is TGTGCCAGCAGCGCCCGGGACAGGGGCTATGGCTACACCTTC. Protein sequence: CASSARDRGYGYTF.

The rearrangement links TRBV7-9 to TRBJ2-1; perhaps D is TRBD1 or TRBD2 (6 bases each). V dropped 3 bases and J dropped 5 bases, with 20 bases sitting between them. The CDR3 extends over 17 amino acids. Looked up from germline, CDR1 is SEHNR and CDR2 is FQNEAQ (reference sequence). The chain's CDR3 is CASSFRFSAGHDNEQFF. The CDR3 coding sequence is TGTGCCAGCAGCTTTCGATTTTCGGCGGGACACGACAATGAGCAGTTCTTC.

This chain uses TRBV5-1 with TRBJ2-1, with TRBD1 matching over 8 bases. CDR1 and CDR2 from the germline V gene are SGHRS and YFSETQ. V lost 0 bases to trimming and J lost 6 bases; unmatched junction nucleotides: 5. The CDR3 contains 15 residues. CDR3 residues: CASSLADREGNEQFF. The CDR3 DNA sequence: TGCGCCAGCAGCTTGGCGGACAGGGAAGGCAATGAGCAGTTCTTC.